This is a list of T cell receptor beta chains from one sample in a study of a mutant IDH1 vaccine in newly diagnosed glioma. Their target antigens are unknown. The table came from immunoSEQ multiplex PCR; TCRdb's copy has only in-frame clones and leaves some out. The sample records fewer than 30,000 clones, less than 90% being singletons. This sample comprised PBMCs, obtained from a glioma patient whose treatment included an IDH1 peptide vaccine. The receptors derive from a woman aged 18 to 35 with glioma. CDR3s include the opening cysteine and the closing phenylalanine or tryptophan. The order of the fields is V gene, clone size, J gene, D gene, CDR3 protein, CDR3 DNA. The D gene is left open where the match is weak. Clone size is shown for a subset of rows, as once, few, many or a class of expanded clone.

v_gene: TRBV19
abundance: NA
j_gene: TRBJ2-1
d_gene: NA
CDR3aa: CASTSLLVLQYNEQFF
CDR3nt: TGTGCCAGTACAAGTCTTCTGGTCCTACAGTACAATGAGCAGTTCTTC

v_gene: TRBV7-2
abundance: NA
j_gene: TRBJ2-3
d_gene: TRBD2
CDR3aa: CASSPERGSTDTQYF
CDR3nt: TGTGCCAGCAGCCCCGAGCGGGGGAGCACAGATACGCAGTATTTT

v_gene: TRBV15
abundance: NA
j_gene: TRBJ2-6
d_gene: NA
CDR3aa: CATSSASGANVLTF
CDR3nt: TGTGCCACCAGCAGCGCGTCTGGGGCCAACGTCCTGACTTTC

v_gene: TRBV6-1
abundance: once
j_gene: TRBJ1-6
d_gene: TRBD1
CDR3aa: CASTDRQGYNSPLHF
CDR3nt: TGTGCCAGCACCGATAGACAGGGCTATAATTCACCCCTCCACTTT

v_gene: TRBV10-3
abundance: NA
j_gene: TRBJ1-1
d_gene: TRBD1
CDR3aa: CAIRDPDRGLDTEAFF
CDR3nt: TGTGCCATCAGGGACCCGGACAGGGGTCTAGACACTGAAGCTTTCTTT

v_gene: TRBV9
abundance: once
j_gene: TRBJ2-7
d_gene: NA
CDR3aa: CASSGDPSYEQYF
CDR3nt: TGTGCCAGCAGTGGGGATCCCTCCTACGAGCAGTACTTC

v_gene: TRBV10-3
abundance: NA
j_gene: TRBJ2-1
d_gene: TRBD2
CDR3aa: CAARPGPGLGDDEQFF
CDR3nt: TGTGCCGCCAGACCCGGACCGGGACTAGGGGACGATGAGCAGTTCTTC

v_gene: TRBV5-1
abundance: NA
j_gene: TRBJ2-1
d_gene: TRBD1
CDR3aa: CASSSDRGWDNEQFF
CDR3nt: TGCGCCAGCAGCTCGGACAGGGGGTGGGACAATGAGCAGTTCTTC

v_gene: TRBV5-1
abundance: NA
j_gene: TRBJ2-1
d_gene: TRBD2
CDR3aa: CASSWDPGLADNEQFF
CDR3nt: TGCGCCAGCAGCTGGGACCCCGGGCTAGCGGACAATGAGCAGTTCTTC

v_gene: TRBV30
abundance: NA
j_gene: TRBJ2-1
d_gene: NA
CDR3aa: CAWSKGLGQFF
CDR3nt: TGTGCCTGGAGTAAGGGCCTTGGGCAGTTCTTC

v_gene: TRBV7-2
abundance: NA
j_gene: TRBJ1-5
d_gene: NA
CDR3aa: CASSPGSGSNQPQHF
CDR3nt: TGTGCCAGCAGCCCAGGTTCTGGTAGCAATCAGCCCCAGCATTTT

v_gene: TRBV7-9
abundance: once
j_gene: TRBJ1-2
d_gene: NA
CDR3aa: CASSLGQKGNYGYTF
CDR3nt: TGTGCCAGCAGCTTAGGGCAGAAAGGGAACTATGGCTACACCTTC

v_gene: TRBV7-8
abundance: NA
j_gene: TRBJ2-7
d_gene: NA
CDR3aa: CASSPDLGLTYEQYF
CDR3nt: TGTGCCAGCAGCCCGGATTTGGGACTTACCTACGAGCAGTACTTC

v_gene: TRBV5-1
abundance: NA
j_gene: TRBJ2-2
d_gene: NA
CDR3aa: CASSLALAAGELFF
CDR3nt: TGCGCCAGCAGCTTGGCCCTAGCTGCCGGGGAGCTGTTTTTT

v_gene: TRBV7-9
abundance: NA
j_gene: TRBJ2-5
d_gene: TRBD1
CDR3aa: CASSPGQGQETQYF
CDR3nt: TGTGCCAGCAGCCCAGGACAGGGACAAGAGACCCAGTACTTC

v_gene: TRBV10-3
abundance: once
j_gene: TRBJ1-3
d_gene: NA
CDR3aa: CAIGGGTVSGNTIYF
CDR3nt: TGTGCCATCGGGGGCGGGACCGTCTCTGGAAACACCATATATTTT

v_gene: TRBV6-1
abundance: few
j_gene: TRBJ1-2
d_gene: NA
CDR3aa: CASNFNGYTF
CDR3nt: TGTGCCAGCAATTTTAATGGCTACACCTTC

v_gene: TRBV6-5
abundance: NA
j_gene: TRBJ1-5
d_gene: NA
CDR3aa: CASSYSGVQRPQHF
CDR3nt: TGTGCCAGCAGTTACTCGGGGGTTCAGAGACCCCAGCATTTT

v_gene: TRBV7-8
abundance: NA
j_gene: TRBJ1-1
d_gene: TRBD1
CDR3aa: CASSPQGGSVNTEAFF
CDR3nt: TGTGCCAGCAGCCCCCAGGGGGGGAGCGTGAACACTGAAGCTTTCTTT

v_gene: TRBV7-6
abundance: NA
j_gene: TRBJ1-1
d_gene: TRBD1
CDR3aa: CASSQRQGSPTEAFF
CDR3nt: TGTGCCAGCAGCCAAAGACAGGGTTCGCCCACTGAAGCTTTCTTT

v_gene: TRBV27
abundance: once
j_gene: TRBJ2-7
d_gene: TRBD2
CDR3aa: CASSSRLAGRYEQYF
CDR3nt: TGTGCCAGCAGTTCGAGACTAGCGGGACGCTACGAGCAGTACTTC

v_gene: TRBV19
abundance: NA
j_gene: TRBJ2-6
d_gene: NA
CDR3aa: CASTLGSGANVLTF
CDR3nt: TGTGCCAGTACGCTGGGTTCTGGGGCCAACGTCCTGACTTTC

v_gene: TRBV7-2
abundance: NA
j_gene: TRBJ2-1
d_gene: TRBD2
CDR3aa: CASSSPSGLRGAFDEQFF
CDR3nt: TGTGCCAGCAGCTCACCCAGTGGTTTGCGGGGGGCATTCGATGAGCAGTTCTTC

v_gene: TRBV6-5
abundance: NA
j_gene: TRBJ1-2
d_gene: TRBD1
CDR3aa: CAGKTGSSGYTF
CDR3nt: TGTGCCGGCAAGACAGGGAGCAGTGGCTACACCTTC

v_gene: TRBV7-8
abundance: NA
j_gene: TRBJ2-3
d_gene: TRBD1
CDR3aa: CASQQGASGTDTQYF
CDR3nt: TGTGCCAGTCAACAGGGGGCAAGCGGCACAGATACGCAGTATTTT

v_gene: TRBV2
abundance: NA
j_gene: TRBJ1-4
d_gene: TRBD1
CDR3aa: CASRGQGQGEKLFF
CDR3nt: TGTGCCAGCAGAGGACAGGGCCAGGGGGAAAAACTGTTTTTT

v_gene: TRBV7-8
abundance: NA
j_gene: TRBJ2-3
d_gene: NA
CDR3aa: CASSLTRFTDTQYF
CDR3nt: TGTGCCAGCAGCTTGACTAGGTTCACAGATACGCAGTATTTT

v_gene: TRBV18
abundance: few
j_gene: TRBJ2-7
d_gene: NA
CDR3aa: CASSRDYLSYEQYF
CDR3nt: TGTGCCAGCTCACGCGACTACCTCTCCTACGAGCAGTACTTC

v_gene: TRBV29-1
abundance: NA
j_gene: TRBJ2-1
d_gene: NA
CDR3aa: CSVDLASSYNEQFF
CDR3nt: TGCAGCGTTGATCTTGCAAGCTCCTACAATGAGCAGTTCTTC